This T cell receptor beta chain was profiled in a study of technical replicates of blood from several donors (dated 2017 in TCRdb). For this clone: It has no known antigen specificity. No much larger clone exists at a distance of one base, and base qualities are not known.

From a lookup of the germline V gene, CDR1 and CDR2 are MRHNA and SNTAGT. V is trimmed back by 9 bases and J by 6 bases, and the junction contains 10 bases that no gene match accounts for. The CDR3, from cysteine to phenylalanine, totals 13 residues. Only the CDR3 part of the read is kept: 39 bases, read in frame from the first base. Libraries were prepared through the immunoSEQ multiplex PCR assay. The immuneACCESS repertoire file appears here via TCRdb, limited to in-frame rearrangements. These files lack a portion of the clones; in checked studies, under half of the deficit traces to unresolved V genes, and the cause of the others is not known. The table for this sample lists more than 55,000 clones; just over 90% of them were counted only once. The ten largest clones add up to 4.7% of the sample.

The chain is encoded by TRBV6-4 joined to TRBJ2-7, and 8 junctional nucleotides match TRBD1. The sequencing input was PBMCs. The TCR comes from a human donor in good health. Some clones in this sample may be carry-over from other donors' samples. This receptor carries the CDR3 CASGQGDWGEQYF. The bases read TGTGCCAGTGGACAGGGTGATTGGGGCGAGCAGTACTTC.